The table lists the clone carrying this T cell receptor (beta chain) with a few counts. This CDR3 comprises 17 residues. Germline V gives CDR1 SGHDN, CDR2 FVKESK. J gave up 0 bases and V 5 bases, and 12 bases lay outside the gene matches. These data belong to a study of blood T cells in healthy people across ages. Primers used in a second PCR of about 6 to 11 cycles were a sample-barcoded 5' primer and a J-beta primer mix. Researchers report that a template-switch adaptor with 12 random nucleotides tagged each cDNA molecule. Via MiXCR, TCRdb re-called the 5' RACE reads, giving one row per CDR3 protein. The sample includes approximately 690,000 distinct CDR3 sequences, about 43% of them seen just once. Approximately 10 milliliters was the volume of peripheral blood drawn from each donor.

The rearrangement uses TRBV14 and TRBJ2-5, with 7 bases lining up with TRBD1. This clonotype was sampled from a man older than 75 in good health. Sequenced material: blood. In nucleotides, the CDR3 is TGTGCCAGCAGCTTTGGATGGGGACAGCCCAACCAAGAGACCCAGTACTTC. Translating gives CASSFGWGQPNQETQYF.